The T cell receptor (beta chain) under discussion was sequenced for a study of early T cells in non-severe SARS-CoV-2 infection. Study as a whole: Unpaired chains resulted from sequencing bulk RNA of unsorted whole blood.

The CDR3 covers 17 residues. Germline assignment: CDR1 SNHLY and CDR2 FYNNEI. V lost 3 bases and J lost 7; bases outside the gene matches: 12. This clonotype was counted at least ten times. TCRdb independently ran MiXCR on the 5' RACE reads; one entry per CDR3 protein. The profile shows 70,000 to 95,000 distinct CDR3 sequences, around 9.9% of them singletons. The specimen was whole blood. This chain uses TRBV2 with TRBJ2-1, with TRBD2 identical over 10 bases. The clonotype was recovered from an adult who was a healthcare worker with PCR-confirmed SARS-CoV-2 infection or an uninfected control (not recorded which). CDR3 in amino acids: CASSDPGGTSVSNEQFF. CDR3 in DNA: TGTGCCAGCAGTGACCCCGGCGGGACTAGCGTTTCTAATGAGCAGTTCTTC.